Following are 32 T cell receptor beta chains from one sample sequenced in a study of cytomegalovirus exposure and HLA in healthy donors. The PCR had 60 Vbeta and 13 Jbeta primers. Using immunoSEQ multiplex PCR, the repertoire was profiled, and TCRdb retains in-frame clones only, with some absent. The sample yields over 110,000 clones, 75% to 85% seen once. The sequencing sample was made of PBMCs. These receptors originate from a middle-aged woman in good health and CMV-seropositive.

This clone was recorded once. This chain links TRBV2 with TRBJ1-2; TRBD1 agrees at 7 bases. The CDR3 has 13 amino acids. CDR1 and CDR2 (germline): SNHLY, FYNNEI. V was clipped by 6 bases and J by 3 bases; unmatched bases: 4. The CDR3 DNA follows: TGTGCCAGCAGCTTTGGACAGGACTATGGCTACACCTTC. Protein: CASSFGQDYGYTF.

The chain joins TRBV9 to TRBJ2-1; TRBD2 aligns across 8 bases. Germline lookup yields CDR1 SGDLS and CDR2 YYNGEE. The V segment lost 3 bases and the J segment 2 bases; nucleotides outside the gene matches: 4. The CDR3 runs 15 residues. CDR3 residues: CASSAGTRAYNEQFF. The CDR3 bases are TGTGCCAGCAGCGCCGGGACTAGAGCCTACAATGAGCAGTTCTTC.

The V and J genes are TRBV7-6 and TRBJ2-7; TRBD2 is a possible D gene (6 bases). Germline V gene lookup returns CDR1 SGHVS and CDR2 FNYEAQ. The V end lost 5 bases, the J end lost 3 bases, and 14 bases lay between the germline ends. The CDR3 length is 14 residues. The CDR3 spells CASSPSGTRYEQYF. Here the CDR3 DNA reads TGTGCCAGCAGCCCCTCCGGGACTCGCTACGAGCAGTACTTC.

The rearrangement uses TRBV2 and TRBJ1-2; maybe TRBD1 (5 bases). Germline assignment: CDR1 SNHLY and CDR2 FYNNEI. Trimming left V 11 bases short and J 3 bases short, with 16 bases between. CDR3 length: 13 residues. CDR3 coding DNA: TGTGCCGTTCAGGGCCTCCTCGACTATGGCTACACCTTC. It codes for CAVQGLLDYGYTF.

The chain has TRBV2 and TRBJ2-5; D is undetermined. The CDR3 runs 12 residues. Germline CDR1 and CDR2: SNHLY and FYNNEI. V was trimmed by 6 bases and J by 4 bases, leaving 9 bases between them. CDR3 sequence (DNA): TGTGCCAGCAGGTTCCTAGGAGAGACCCAGTACTTC. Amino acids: CASRFLGETQYF.

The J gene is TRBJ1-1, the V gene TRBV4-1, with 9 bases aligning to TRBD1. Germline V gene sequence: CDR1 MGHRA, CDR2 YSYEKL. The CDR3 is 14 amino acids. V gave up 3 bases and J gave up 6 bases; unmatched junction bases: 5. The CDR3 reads CASSQAGQGAEAFF. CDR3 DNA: TGCGCCAGCAGCCAGGCGGGACAGGGCGCTGAAGCTTTCTTT.

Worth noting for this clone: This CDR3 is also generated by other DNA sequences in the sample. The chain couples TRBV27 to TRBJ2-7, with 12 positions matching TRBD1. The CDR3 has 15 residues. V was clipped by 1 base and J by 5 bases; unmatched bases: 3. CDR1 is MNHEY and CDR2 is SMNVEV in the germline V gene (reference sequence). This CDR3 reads CASSLLGQGAHEQYF. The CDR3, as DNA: TGTGCCAGCAGTTTATTGGGACAGGGGGCCCACGAGCAGTACTTC.

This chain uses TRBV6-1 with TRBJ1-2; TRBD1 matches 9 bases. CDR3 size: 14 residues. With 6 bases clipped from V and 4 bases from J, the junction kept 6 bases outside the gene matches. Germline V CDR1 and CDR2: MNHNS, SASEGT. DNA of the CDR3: TGTGCCAGCAGCGGGACAGGGACGGCCTATGGCTACACCTTC. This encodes CASSGTGTAYGYTF.

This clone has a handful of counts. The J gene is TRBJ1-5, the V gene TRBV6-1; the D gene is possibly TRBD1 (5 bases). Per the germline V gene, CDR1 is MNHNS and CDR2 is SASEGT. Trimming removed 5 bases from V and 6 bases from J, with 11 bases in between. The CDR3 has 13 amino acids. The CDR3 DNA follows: TGTGCCAGCAGTCAGGGTCCGGGTCAGCCCCAGCATTTT. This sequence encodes CASSQGPGQPQHF.

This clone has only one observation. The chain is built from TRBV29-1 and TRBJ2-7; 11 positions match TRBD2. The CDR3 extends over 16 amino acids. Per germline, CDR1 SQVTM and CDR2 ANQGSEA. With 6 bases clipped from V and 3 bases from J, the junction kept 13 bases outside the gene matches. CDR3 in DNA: TGCAGCGTGAGGGGACACCCTAGCGGGAGGAACTACGAGCAGTACTTC. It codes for CSVRGHPSGRNYEQYF.

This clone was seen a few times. CDR3 bases: TGTGCCAGCAGTTCGCGGGGACAGACCTATGGCTACACCTTC. Translation: CASSSRGQTYGYTF. The chain joins TRBV6-5 to TRBJ1-2; TRBD1 matches at 7 bases. Losses at the gene ends were 4 bases for V and 4 bases for J; bases not matched to a gene: 6. Germline assignment: CDR1 MNHEY and CDR2 SVGAGI. The CDR3 covers 14 residues.

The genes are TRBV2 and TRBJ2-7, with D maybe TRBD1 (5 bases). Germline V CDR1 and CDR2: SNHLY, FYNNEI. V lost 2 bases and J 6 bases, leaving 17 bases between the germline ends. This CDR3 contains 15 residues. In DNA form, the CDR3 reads TGTGCCAGCAGTGAAAGGGGTCACCGCAGCGTCGAGCAGTACTTC. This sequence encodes CASSERGHRSVEQYF.

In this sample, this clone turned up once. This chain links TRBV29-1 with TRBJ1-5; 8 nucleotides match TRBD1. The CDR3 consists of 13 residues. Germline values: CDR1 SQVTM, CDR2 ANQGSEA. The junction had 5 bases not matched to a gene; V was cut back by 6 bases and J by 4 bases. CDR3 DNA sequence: TGCAGCGTCGGACAGGGTTTAAATCAGCCCCAGCATTTT. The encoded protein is CSVGQGLNQPQHF.

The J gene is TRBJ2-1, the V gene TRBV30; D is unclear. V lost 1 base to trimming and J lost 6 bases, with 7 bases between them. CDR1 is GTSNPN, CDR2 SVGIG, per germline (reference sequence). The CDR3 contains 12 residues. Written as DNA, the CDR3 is TGTGCCTGGAGTGACTCCGGCAATGAGCAGTTCTTC. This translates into CAWSDSGNEQFF.

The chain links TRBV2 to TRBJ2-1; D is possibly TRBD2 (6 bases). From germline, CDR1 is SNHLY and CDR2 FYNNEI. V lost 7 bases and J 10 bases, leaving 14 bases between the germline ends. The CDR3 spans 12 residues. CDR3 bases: TGTGCCAGCACCGACCCTCGGGAGGAGCAGTTCTTC. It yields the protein CASTDPREEQFF. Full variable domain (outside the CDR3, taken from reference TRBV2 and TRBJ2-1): EPEVTQTPSHQVTQMGQEVILRCVPISNHLYFYWYRQILGQKVEFLVSFYNNEISEKSEIFDDQFSVERPDGSNFTLKIRSTKLEDSAMYFCASTDPREEQFFGPGTRLTVL.

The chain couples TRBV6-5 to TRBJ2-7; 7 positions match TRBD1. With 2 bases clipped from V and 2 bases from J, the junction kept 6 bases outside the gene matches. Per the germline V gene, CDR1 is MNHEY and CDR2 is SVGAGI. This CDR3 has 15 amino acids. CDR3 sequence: CASSYKGQTPYEQYF. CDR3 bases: TGTGCCAGCAGTTACAAGGGACAGACTCCCTACGAGCAGTACTTC.

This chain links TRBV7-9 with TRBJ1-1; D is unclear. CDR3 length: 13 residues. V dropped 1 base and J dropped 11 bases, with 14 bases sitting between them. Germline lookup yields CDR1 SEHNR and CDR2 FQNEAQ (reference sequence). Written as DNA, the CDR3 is TGTGCCAGCAGCTTAGACATCGAGACTCCGGCTTTCTTT. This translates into CASSLDIETPAFF.

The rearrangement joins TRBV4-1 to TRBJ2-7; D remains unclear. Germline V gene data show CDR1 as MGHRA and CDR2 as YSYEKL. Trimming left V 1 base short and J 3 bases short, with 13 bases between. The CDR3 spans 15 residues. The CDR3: CASSQVPLQSYEQYF. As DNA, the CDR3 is TGCGCCAGCAGCCAAGTGCCCCTACAGAGCTACGAGCAGTACTTC.

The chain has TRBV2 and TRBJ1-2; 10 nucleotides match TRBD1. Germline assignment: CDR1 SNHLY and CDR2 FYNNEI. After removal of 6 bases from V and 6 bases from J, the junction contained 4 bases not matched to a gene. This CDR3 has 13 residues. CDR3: CASSSTGGHGYTF. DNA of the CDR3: TGTGCCAGCAGCTCGACAGGGGGCCATGGCTACACCTTC. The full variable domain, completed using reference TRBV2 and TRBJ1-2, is EPEVTQTPSHQVTQMGQEVILRCVPISNHLYFYWYRQILGQKVEFLVSFYNNEISEKSEIFDDQFSVERPDGSNFTLKIRSTKLEDSAMYFCASSSTGGHGYTFGSGTRLTVV.

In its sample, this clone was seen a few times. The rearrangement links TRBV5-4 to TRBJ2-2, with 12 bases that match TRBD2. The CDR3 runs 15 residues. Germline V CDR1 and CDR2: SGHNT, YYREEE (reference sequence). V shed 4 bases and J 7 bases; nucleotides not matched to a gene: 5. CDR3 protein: CASSRLAGAIGELFF. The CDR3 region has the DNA TGTGCCAGCAGCAGACTAGCGGGAGCCATCGGGGAGCTGTTTTTT. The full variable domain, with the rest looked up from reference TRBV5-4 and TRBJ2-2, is ETGVTQSPTHLIKTRGQQVTLRCSSQSGHNTVSWYQQALGQGPQFIFQYYREEENGRGNFPPRFSGLQFPNYSSELNVNALELDDSALYLCASSRLAGAIGELFFGEGSRLTVL.

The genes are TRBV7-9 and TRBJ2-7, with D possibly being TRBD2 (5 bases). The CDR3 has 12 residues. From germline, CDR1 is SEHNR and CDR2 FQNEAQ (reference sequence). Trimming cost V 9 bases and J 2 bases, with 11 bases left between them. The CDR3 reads CASAGPTYEQYF. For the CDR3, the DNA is TGTGCCAGTGCGGGCCCGACCTACGAGCAGTACTTC.

The CDR3 reads CASQATYTDTQYF. The CDR3 region has the DNA TGTGCCAGCCAGGCCACATACACAGATACGCAGTATTTT. The chain recombines TRBV2 with TRBJ2-3; D is ambiguous. V lost 8 bases and J lost 2, with 11 bases in between. The germline gives CDR1 SNHLY, CDR2 FYNNEI. This CDR3 contains 13 residues.

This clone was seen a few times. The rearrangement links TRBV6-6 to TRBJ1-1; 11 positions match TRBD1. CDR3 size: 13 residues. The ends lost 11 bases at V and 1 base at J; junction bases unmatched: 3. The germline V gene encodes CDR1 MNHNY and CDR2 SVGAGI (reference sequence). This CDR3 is CAGQGAENTEAFF. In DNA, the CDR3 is TGTGCCGGACAGGGGGCAGAGAACACTGAAGCTTTCTTT.

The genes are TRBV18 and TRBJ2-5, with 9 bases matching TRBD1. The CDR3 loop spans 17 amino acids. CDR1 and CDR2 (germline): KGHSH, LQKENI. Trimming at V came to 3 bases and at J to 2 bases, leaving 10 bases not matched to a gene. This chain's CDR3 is CASSPRRSDRGQETQYF. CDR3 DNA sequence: TGTGCCAGCTCACCTCGGAGGTCCGACAGGGGGCAAGAGACCCAGTACTTC.

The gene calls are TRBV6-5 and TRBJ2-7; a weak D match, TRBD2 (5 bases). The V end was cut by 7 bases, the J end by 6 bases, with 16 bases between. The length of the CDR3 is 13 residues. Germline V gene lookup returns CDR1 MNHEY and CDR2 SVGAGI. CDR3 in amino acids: CASKFGMSSEQYF. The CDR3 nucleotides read TGTGCCAGCAAGTTCGGGATGAGTTCCGAGCAGTACTTC.

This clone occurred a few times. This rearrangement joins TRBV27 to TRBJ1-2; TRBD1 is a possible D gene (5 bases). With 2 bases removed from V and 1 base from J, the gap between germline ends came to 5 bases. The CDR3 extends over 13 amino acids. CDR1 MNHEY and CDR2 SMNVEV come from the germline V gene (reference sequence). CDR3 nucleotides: TGTGCCAGCAGTTTAAGGGGTAACTATGGCTACACCTTC. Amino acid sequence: CASSLRGNYGYTF.

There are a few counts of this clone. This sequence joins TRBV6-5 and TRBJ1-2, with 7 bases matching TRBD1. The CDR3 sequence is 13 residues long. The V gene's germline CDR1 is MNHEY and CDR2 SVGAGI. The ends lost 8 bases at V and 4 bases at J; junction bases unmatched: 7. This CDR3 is CASDRALGYGYTF. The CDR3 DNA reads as TGTGCCAGCGACAGGGCCCTAGGCTATGGCTACACCTTC.

The CDR3 reads CASSMGGGSGNQPQHF. CDR3 nucleotides: TGTGCCAGTAGTATGGGGGGGGGCTCGGGCAATCAGCCCCAGCATTTT. The chain joins TRBV19 to TRBJ1-5; a possible D gene is TRBD1 (6 bases). V was pared by 3 bases and J by 2 bases, with 14 bases between. The germline CDR1 and CDR2 sequences are LNHDA and SQIVND (reference sequence). The CDR3 covers 16 residues.

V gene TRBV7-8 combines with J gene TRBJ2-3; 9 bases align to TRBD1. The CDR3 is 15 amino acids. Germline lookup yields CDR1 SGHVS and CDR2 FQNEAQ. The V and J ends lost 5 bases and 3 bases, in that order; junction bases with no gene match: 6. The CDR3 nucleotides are TGTGCCAGCAGCCAGGGACAGGGAGTGACAGATACGCAGTATTTT. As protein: CASSQGQGVTDTQYF.

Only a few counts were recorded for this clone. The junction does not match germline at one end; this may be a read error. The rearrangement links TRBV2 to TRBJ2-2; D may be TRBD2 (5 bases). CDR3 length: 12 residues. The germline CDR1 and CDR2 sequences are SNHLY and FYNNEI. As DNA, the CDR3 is TGTGCCAGCAGCGGGAACAGCGGGGAGCTGTTTTTT. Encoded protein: CASSGNSGELFF.

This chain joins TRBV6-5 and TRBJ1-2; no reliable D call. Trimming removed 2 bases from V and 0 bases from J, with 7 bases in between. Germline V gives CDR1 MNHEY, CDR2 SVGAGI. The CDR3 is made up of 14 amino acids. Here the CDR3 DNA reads TGTGCCAGCAGTTACATTGCGGCTAACTATGGCTACACCTTC. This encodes CASSYIAANYGYTF.

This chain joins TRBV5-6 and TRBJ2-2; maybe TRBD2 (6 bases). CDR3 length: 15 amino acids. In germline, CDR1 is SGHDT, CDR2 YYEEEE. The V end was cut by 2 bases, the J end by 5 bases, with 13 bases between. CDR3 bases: TGTGCCAGCAGCTTTACTCTCGCGGGAACCGGGGAGCTGTTTTTT. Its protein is CASSFTLAGTGELFF.